The clone carrying this T cell receptor beta chain was observed a handful of times. These data belong to a study of identical twins. V gave up 3 bases and J gave up 1 base, with 9 bases separating them. This CDR3 contains 14 residues. TCRdb called the 5' RACE reads again in MiXCR, with one record for every CDR3 protein. The sample carries roughly 350,000 distinct CDR3 sequences, around 9% recorded once. The chain combines TRBV12-3 or TRBV12-4 with TRBJ2-5; D might be TRBD2 (5 bases). Sequenced input: naive T cells sorted from blood. The clonotype comes from a woman aged 50 to 65 in good health. CDR3 sequence: CASSFYGIQETQYF. The CDR3 bases are TGTGCCAGCAGTTTTTACGGGATCCAAGAGACCCAGTACTTC.